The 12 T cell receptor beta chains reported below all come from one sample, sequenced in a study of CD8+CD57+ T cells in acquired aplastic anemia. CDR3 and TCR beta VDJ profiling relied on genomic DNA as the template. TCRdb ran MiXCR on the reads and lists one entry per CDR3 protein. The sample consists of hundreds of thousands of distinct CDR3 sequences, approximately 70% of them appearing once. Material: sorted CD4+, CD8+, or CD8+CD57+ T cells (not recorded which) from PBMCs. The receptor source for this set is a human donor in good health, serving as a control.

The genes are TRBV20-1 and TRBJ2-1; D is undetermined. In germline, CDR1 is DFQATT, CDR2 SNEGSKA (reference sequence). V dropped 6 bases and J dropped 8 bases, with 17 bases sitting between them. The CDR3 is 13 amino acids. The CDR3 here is CSARWQHYDEQFF. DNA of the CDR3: TGCAGTGCCCGGTGGCAGCATTACGATGAGCAGTTCTTC.

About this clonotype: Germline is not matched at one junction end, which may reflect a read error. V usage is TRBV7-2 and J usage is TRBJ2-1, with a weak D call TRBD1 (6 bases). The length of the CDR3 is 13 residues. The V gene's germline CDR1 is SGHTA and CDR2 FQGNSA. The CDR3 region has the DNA TGTGCCAGCAGCTTGACAGGAAACAATGAGGAGTTCTTC. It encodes CASSLTGNNEEFF.

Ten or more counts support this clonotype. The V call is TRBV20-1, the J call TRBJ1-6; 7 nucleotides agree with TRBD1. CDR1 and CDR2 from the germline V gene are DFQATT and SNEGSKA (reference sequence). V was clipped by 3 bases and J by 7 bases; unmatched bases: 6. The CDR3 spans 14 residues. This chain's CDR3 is CSASFSRGNSPLHF. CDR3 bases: TGCAGTGCTAGTTTCTCCAGGGGGAATTCACCCCTCCACTTT.

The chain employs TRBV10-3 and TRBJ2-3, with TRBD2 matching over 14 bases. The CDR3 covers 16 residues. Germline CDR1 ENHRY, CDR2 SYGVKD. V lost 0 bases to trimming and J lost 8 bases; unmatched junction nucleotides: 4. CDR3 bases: TGTGCCATCAGTGAGTCGGCCGGACTAGCGGGGGGTACGCAGTATTTT. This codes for CAISESAGLAGGTQYF.

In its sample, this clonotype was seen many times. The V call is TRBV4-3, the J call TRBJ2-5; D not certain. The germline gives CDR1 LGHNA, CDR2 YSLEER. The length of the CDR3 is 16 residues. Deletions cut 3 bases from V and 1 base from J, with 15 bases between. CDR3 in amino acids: CASSQVVSTGQETQYF. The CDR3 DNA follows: TGCGCCAGCAGCCAGGTCGTTAGTACGGGCCAAGAGACCCAGTACTTC.

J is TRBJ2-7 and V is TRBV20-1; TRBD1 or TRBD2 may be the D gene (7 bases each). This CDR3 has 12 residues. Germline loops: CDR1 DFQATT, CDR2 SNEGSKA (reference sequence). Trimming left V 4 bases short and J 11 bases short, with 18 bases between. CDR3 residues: CSAIIAGGDKYF. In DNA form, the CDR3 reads TGCAGTGCTATAATAGCAGGGGGGGACAAGTACTTC.

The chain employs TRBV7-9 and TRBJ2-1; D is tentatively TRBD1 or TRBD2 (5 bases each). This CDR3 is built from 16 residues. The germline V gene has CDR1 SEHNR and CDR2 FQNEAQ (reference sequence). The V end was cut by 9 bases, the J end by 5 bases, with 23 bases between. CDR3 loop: CASSHQVRDPDNEQFF. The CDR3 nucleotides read TGTGCCAGTAGTCATCAGGTCAGGGACCCTGACAATGAGCAGTTCTTC.

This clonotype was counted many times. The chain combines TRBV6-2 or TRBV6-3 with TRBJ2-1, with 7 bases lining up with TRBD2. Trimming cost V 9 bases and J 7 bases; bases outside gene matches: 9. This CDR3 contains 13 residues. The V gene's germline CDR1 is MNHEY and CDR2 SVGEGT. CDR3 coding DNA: TGTGCCAGTCGAAGCTTCGGGGGGAATGAGCAGTTCTTC. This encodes CASRSFGGNEQFF.

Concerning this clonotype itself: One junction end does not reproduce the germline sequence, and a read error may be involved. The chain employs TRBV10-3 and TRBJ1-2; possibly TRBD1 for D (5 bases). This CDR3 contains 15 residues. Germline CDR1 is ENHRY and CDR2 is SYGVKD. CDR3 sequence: CAISEQDIKMAGYSF. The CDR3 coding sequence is TGTGCCATCAGTGAACAGGACATCAAAATGGCGGGCTACTCCTTC.

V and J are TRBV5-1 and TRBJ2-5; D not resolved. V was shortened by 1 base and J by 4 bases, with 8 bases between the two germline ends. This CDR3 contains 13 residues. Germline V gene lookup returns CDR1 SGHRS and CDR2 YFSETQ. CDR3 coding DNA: TGCGCCAGCAGCTTGACAGTTCCAGAGACCCAGTACTTC. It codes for CASSLTVPETQYF.

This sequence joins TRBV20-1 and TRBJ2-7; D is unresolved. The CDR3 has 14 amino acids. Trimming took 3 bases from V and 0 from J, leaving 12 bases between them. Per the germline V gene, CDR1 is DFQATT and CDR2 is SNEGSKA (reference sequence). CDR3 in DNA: TGCAGTGCTAGTCGCTCAGCGAGCTCCTACGAGCAGTACTTC. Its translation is CSASRSASSYEQYF.

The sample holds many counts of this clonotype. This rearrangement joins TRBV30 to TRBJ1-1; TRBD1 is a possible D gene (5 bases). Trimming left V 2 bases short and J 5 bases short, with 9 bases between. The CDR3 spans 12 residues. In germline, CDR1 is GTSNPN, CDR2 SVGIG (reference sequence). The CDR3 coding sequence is TGTGCCTGGAGTAATTGGGGGACTGAAGCTTTCTTT. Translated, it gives CAWSNWGTEAFF.